This is a list of T cell receptor beta chains from one sample in a study of radiation and T cells in renal cell carcinoma. TCRdb keeps only in-frame clones here, not all; method: immunoSEQ multiplex PCR. The sample yields fewer than 90,000 clones, about 86% seen once. The sequencing used blood, collected from a patient whose treatment included radiotherapy and nephrectomy. These receptors were collected from a woman between 50 and 59 years old with renal cell carcinoma. Each CDR3 is given with its conserved first and last residue. A D gene is named only where the DNA matches it firmly. Only part of the rows carry a size: once, few, many, or a class if the clone is expanded.

-	TRBV7-2	-	TRBJ2-3	TGTGCCAGCAGCTTAGGACTCACAGATACGCAGTATTTT	CASSLGLTDTQYF
-	TRBV7-2	-	TRBJ1-1	TGTGCCAGCAGCTTAGCGGGGCGGACCCACACTGAAGCTTTCTTT	CASSLAGRTHTEAFF
-	TRBV7-2	few	TRBJ1-1	TGTGCCAGCAGCTTAAATTCGGACAGCCATGAAGCTTTCTTT	CASSLNSDSHEAFF
TRBD1	TRBV28	once	TRBJ1-2	TGTGCCAGCAACCCCTTAGGACAGGAACCCTATGGCTACACCTTC	CASNPLGQEPYGYTF
TRBD1	TRBV5-5	-	TRBJ2-1	TGTGCCAGCAGCATGCGACAGGGCTATTCCTACAATGAGCAGTTCTTC	CASSMRQGYSYNEQFF
-	TRBV5-1	-	TRBJ1-1	TGCGCCAGCAGCTTGGGCGGAGAAAGGTCTGAAGCTTTCTTT	CASSLGGERSEAFF
-	TRBV2	few	TRBJ1-2	TGTGCCAGCAGCGGACTTGGGTACGGCTACACCTTC	CASSGLGYGYTF
-	TRBV20-1	-	TRBJ1-2	TGCAGTGCTAGTAACTATGGCTACACCTTC	CSASNYGYTF
TRBD1	TRBV15	-	TRBJ1-3	TGTGCCACCAGCGCCCAACCAGGACAGGGTGGAAACACCATATATTTT	CATSAQPGQGGNTIYF
TRBD1	TRBV19	-	TRBJ1-1	TGTGCCAGTAGTACAACAGGGGGCCGGACCGAAGCTTTCTTT	CASSTTGGRTEAFF
-	TRBV11-2	-	TRBJ1-3	TGTGCCAGCAGCCATGGAAACACCATATATTTT	CASSHGNTIYF
-	TRBV5-1	-	TRBJ2-5	TGCGCCAGCAGCCTGCAACAGGGACGCGAGACCCAGTACTTC	CASSLQQGRETQYF
-	TRBV19	-	TRBJ2-2	TGTGCCAGTAGTTCTCTGAACACCGGGGAGCTGTTTTTT	CASSSLNTGELFF
-	TRBV6-5	-	TRBJ1-2	TGTGCCAGCAGTTACACGGGCGTGAGGGGGGGATATGGCTACACCTTC	CASSYTGVRGGYGYTF
-	TRBV6-6	-	TRBJ1-1	TGTGCCAGCAGTTACGAAATCAGATCTGAAGCTTTCTTT	CASSYEIRSEAFF
-	TRBV6-1	-	TRBJ2-2	TGTGCCAGCAGTGGCCCCGGACAGAACACCGGGGAGCTGTTTTTT	CASSGPGQNTGELFF
-	TRBV6-5	-	TRBJ1-2	TGTGCCAGCAGGACCCCAGGGGCCTTGGATGGCTACACCTTC	CASRTPGALDGYTF
-	TRBV15	-	TRBJ2-1	TGTGCCACCAGCAGAATTGGTCGTGAGCAGTTCTTC	CATSRIGREQFF
-	TRBV5-1	-	TRBJ2-1	TGCGCCAGCAGCTTGGGAGACCCCTACAATGAGCAGTTCTTC	CASSLGDPYNEQFF
TRBD1	TRBV5-1	-	TRBJ1-1	TGCGCCAGCAGCCCGTCGTGGGACAGGGGTTCCACTGAAGCTTTCTTT	CASSPSWDRGSTEAFF
-	TRBV4-3	-	TRBJ2-3	TGCGCCAGCAGCCCATACGGGAGCACAGATACGCAGTATTTT	CASSPYGSTDTQYF
TRBD2	TRBV6-5	-	TRBJ2-2	TGTGCCAGCATAGGACTAGCGGGAGGTATCGGGGAGCTGTTTTTT	CASIGLAGGIGELFF
TRBD1	TRBV5-1	-	TRBJ1-2	TGCGCCAGCAGCTCGGACAGGGCATCCTATGGCTACACCTTC	CASSSDRASYGYTF
-	TRBV27	-	TRBJ1-2	TGTGCCAGCAGTTTCGATGGGGGATCGGGTTACTATGGCTACACCTTC	CASSFDGGSGYYGYTF
-	TRBV6-1	-	TRBJ1-5	TGTGCCAGCAACATAGGACAGAACAATCAGCCCCAGCATTTT	CASNIGQNNQPQHF
-	TRBV5-1	-	TRBJ2-5	TGCGCCAGCAGCTTGATACAGCAAGAGACCCAGTACTTC	CASSLIQQETQYF
-	TRBV18	-	TRBJ1-5	TGTGCCAGCTCACCACAAGGTCCAAGCAATCAGCCCCAGCATTTT	CASSPQGPSNQPQHF
-	TRBV27	-	TRBJ2-5	TGTGCCAGCAGCCTTAGGGGTAGAGAGACCCAGTACTTC	CASSLRGRETQYF
TRBD2	TRBV7-9	once	TRBJ2-7	TGTGCCAGCAGCCCTACTAGCGGGAGGTTTGAACAGTACTTC	CASSPTSGRFEQYF
-	TRBV7-2	-	TRBJ2-5	TGTGCCAGCAGCTTAGTACCGGGGAATCAAGAGACCCAGTACTTC	CASSLVPGNQETQYF
-	TRBV7-2	-	TRBJ1-3	TGTGCCAGCAGCTCAGCCCTCCAGGTGGAAAACACCATATATTTT	CASSSALQVENTIYF
-	TRBV28	few	TRBJ1-1	TGTGCCAGCAAAGGAGTTCGAGCTTTCTTT	CASKGVRAFF
TRBD2	TRBV4-3	-	TRBJ2-2	TGCGCCAGCAGGAAAGCTCCCGGGACTAGATTCGACACCGGGGAGCTGTTTTTT	CASRKAPGTRFDTGELFF
-	TRBV7-9	-	TRBJ1-1	TGTGCCAGCAGCTTAGTTCAAGGGGGAGGGGGCACTGAAGCTTTCTTT	CASSLVQGGGGTEAFF
-	TRBV2	once	TRBJ1-5	TGTGCCAGCAGTGGGGGGGGTAGCAATCAGCCCCAGCATTTT	CASSGGGSNQPQHF
TRBD2	TRBV7-2	-	TRBJ2-5	TGTGCCAGCAGCCTCTCGACTAGCGGGGGGCAAGAGACCCAGTACTTC	CASSLSTSGGQETQYF
-	TRBV30	-	TRBJ2-5	TGTGCCTGGACCCGGACAGTGGAGGAGACCCAGTACTTC	CAWTRTVEETQYF
-	TRBV5-8	few	TRBJ2-6	TGTGCCAGCAGCTTACTGCGCAGTTTCTCCGGGGCCAACGTCCTGACTTTC	CASSLLRSFSGANVLTF
TRBD1	TRBV5-1	-	TRBJ1-4	TGCGCCAGCAGCTTGGCGGGACAGGAGACTAATGAAAAACTGTTTTTT	CASSLAGQETNEKLFF
TRBD1	TRBV5-1	-	TRBJ1-2	TGCGCCAGCAGCTTGGCCCAGGACAGGGGCTATGGCTACACCTTC	CASSLAQDRGYGYTF